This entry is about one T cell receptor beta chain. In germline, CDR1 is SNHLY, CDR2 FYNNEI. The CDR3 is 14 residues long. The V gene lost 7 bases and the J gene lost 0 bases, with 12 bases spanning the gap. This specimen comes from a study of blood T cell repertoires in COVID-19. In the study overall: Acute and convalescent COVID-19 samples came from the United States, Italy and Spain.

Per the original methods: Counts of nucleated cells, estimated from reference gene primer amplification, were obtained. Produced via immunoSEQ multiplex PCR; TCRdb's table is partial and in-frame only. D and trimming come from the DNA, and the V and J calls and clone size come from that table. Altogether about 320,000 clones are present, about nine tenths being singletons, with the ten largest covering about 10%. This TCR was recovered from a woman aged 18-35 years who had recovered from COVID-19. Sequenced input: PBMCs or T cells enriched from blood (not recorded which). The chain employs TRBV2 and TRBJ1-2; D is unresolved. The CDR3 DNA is TGTGCCAGCAAGAGAGGGCTTCCTAACTATGGCTACACCTTC. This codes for CASKRGLPNYGYTF.